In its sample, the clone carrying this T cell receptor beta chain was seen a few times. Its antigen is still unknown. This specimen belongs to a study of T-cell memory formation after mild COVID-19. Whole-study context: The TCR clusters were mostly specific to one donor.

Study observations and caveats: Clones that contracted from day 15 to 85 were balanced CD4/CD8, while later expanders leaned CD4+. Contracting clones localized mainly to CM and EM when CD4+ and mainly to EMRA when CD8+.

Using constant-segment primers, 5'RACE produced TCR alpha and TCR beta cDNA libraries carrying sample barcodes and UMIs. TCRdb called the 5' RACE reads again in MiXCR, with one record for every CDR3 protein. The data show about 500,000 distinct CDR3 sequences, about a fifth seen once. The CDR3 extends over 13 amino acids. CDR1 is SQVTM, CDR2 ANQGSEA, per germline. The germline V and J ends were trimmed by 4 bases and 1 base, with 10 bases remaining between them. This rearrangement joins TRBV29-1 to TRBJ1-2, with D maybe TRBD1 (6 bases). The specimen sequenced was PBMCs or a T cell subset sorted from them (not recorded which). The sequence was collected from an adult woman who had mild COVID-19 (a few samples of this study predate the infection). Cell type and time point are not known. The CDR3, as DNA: TGCAGCGTTGCAGGGGCCCTTAACTATGGCTACACCTTC. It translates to CSVAGALNYGYTF.